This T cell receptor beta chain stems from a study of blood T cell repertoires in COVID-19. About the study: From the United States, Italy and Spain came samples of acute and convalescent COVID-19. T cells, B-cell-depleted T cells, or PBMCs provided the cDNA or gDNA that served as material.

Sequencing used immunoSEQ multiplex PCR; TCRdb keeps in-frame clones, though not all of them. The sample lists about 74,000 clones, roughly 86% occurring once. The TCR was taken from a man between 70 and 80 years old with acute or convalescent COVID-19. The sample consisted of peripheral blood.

This chain's CDR3 is CASSTPSTGYYNEQFF. CDR3 DNA: TGTGCCAGCAGTACCCCTTCCACGGGGTACTACAATGAGCAGTTCTTC. The chain combines TRBV28 with TRBJ2-1, with a possible D match to TRBD2 (5 bases). V was pared by 5 bases and J by 3 bases, with 17 bases between. The CDR3 consists of 16 residues. The germline CDR1 and CDR2 sequences are MDHEN and SYDVKM.